This T cell receptor beta chain was recorded in a study of early T cells in non-severe SARS-CoV-2 infection. Molecules of cDNA were individually given unique molecular identifiers that were attached to them. TCRdb re-called the 5' RACE reads with MiXCR, one entry per CDR3 protein. The table records some 87,000 distinct CDR3 sequences, 9.5% to 15% of them present only once. Study findings and constraints: Matches to VDJdb favored anti-spike CD8 responses and missed private and CD4 specificities.

Per germline, CDR1 SNHLY and CDR2 FYNNEI. This CDR3 spans 13 amino acids. Trimming stripped 8 bases from V and 4 bases from J, with 14 bases between. The sample holds a few counts of this clonotype. Its antigen remains unknown. This receptor was taken from an adult who was a healthcare worker with PCR-confirmed SARS-CoV-2 infection or an uninfected control (not recorded which). The chain uses TRBV2 and TRBJ1-1; D remains ambiguous. Sequencing used whole blood. CDR3 protein: CASSLGDATEAFF. The CDR3 region has the DNA TGTGCCAGCTCTCTCGGGGATGCCACTGAAGCTTTCTTT. Filled out from reference TRBV2 and TRBJ1-1, the complete variable domain reads EPEVTQTPSHQVTQMGQEVILRCVPISNHLYFYWYRQILGQKVEFLVSFYNNEISEKSEIFDDQFSVERPDGSNFTLKIRSTKLEDSAMYFCASSLGDATEAFFGQGTRLTVV.